Listed below are T cell receptor beta chains from one sample, sequenced in a study of spatial heterogeneity in lung cancer. MiXCR was run by TCRdb on the 5' RACE reads, yielding one entry per CDR3 protein. The sample consists of around 100,000 distinct CDR3 sequences, 10% to 11% of them appearing once. Here the sequenced sample was PBMCs, taken at follow-up. The source of these receptors is a female donor with early-stage non-small cell lung cancer. Each CDR3 is given with its conserved first and last residue. D genes are given only for firm matches. Clone size is given for some rows only: seen once, a few or many times, or a class if the clone is expanded.

V gene	J gene	D gene	clone size	CDR3 DNA	CDR3 protein
TRBV6-2/TRBV6-3	TRBJ2-3	-	-	TGTGCCAGCAGTTACTCTTCGACACCGACTAGCACAGATACGCAGTATTTT	CASSYSSTPTSTDTQYF
TRBV28	TRBJ2-7	TRBD2	many	TGTGCCACCACAAGACCGGGACTAGCGGGAGACGAGCAGTACTTC	CATTRPGLAGDEQYF
TRBV6-2/TRBV6-3	TRBJ2-5	TRBD1	-	TGTGCCAGCACCCGAGGGACAGGGTTCCAAGAGACCCAGTACTTC	CASTRGTGFQETQYF
TRBV28	TRBJ2-3	TRBD2	few	TGTGCCAGCAGTTTAACCGGGAGGGCCACAGATACGCAGTATTTT	CASSLTGRATDTQYF
TRBV13	TRBJ2-5	-	-	TGTGCCAGCAGCTTAGGGGTCGAACAAGAGACCCAGTACTTC	CASSLGVEQETQYF
TRBV20-1	TRBJ2-1	-	-	TGCAGTGTGGCGCCGGTTAATGAGCAGTTCTTC	CSVAPVNEQFF
TRBV3-1	TRBJ1-2	TRBD1	few	TGTGCCAGCAGTTTCTCCCGGGACAGGGGGGAAACCTTC	CASSFSRDRGETF
TRBV28	TRBJ2-7	TRBD2	many	TGTGCCAGCAGTTCCCCCGGGGAGGGTCGCGAGCAGTACTTC	CASSSPGEGREQYF
TRBV21-1	TRBJ2-1	-	-	TGTGCCAGCAGTGCCCCCACGGAGAGTGAGCAGTTCTTC	CASSAPTESEQFF
TRBV7-8	TRBJ2-3	-	-	TGTGCCAGCAGCTTAGTATTCGGGGATGCAGATACGCAGTATTTT	CASSLVFGDADTQYF
TRBV10-3	TRBJ2-7	TRBD1	few	TGTGCCATCAGTGAGCGGGGACAGGGTGAATACGAGCAGTACTTC	CAISERGQGEYEQYF
TRBV2	TRBJ2-5	-	few	TGTGCCAGCAGTCGTTCAGCTTTCCAAGAGACCCAGTACTTC	CASSRSAFQETQYF
TRBV10-3	TRBJ1-2	-	few	TGTGCCATCAGTGAGCAGACAGGACTGGGGGATGGCTACACCTTC	CAISEQTGLGDGYTF
TRBV24-1	TRBJ2-1	TRBD1	-	TGTGCCACCAGTGACCGGACAGGGGAAATAAAGCAGTTCTTC	CATSDRTGEIKQFF
TRBV2	TRBJ2-1	-	many	TGTGCCAGCGGTTTGGGACTGTTGGGTGAGCAGTTCTTC	CASGLGLLGEQFF
TRBV11-2	TRBJ2-2	TRBD2	few	TGTGCCAGCAGCCCCACCTTAGCGGGAGGGCCAGGGGAGCTGTTTTTT	CASSPTLAGGPGELFF
TRBV30	TRBJ2-7	TRBD1	-	TGTGCCTGGAATTGGGGATGGGACAGGGCAGACTACGAGCAGTACTTC	CAWNWGWDRADYEQYF
TRBV7-8	TRBJ2-1	-	many	TGTGCCAGCAGCCGTCGGACAGCCCCGAGCTCCTACAATGAGCAGTTCTTC	CASSRRTAPSSYNEQFF
TRBV6-5	TRBJ2-7	TRBD2	-	TGTGCCAGCAGACGCCAGACTAGCGTCTACGAGCAGTACTTC	CASRRQTSVYEQYF
TRBV6-6	TRBJ2-3	-	many	TGTGCCAGCAGTTATGGGCAGAACACAGATACGCAGTATTTT	CASSYGQNTDTQYF
TRBV11-2	TRBJ2-2	TRBD2	many	TGTGCCAGCAGCTTGGGACTAGAAGGCGGGGAGCTGTTTTTT	CASSLGLEGGELFF
TRBV12-3/TRBV12-4	TRBJ1-1	TRBD1	many	TGTGCCAGCAGTTTAGCGGCGACAGGGGGTGAAGCTTTCTTT	CASSLAATGGEAFF
TRBV6-5	TRBJ2-6	-	many	TGTGCCAGCAGCCAGGGACATAGCTCTGGGGCCAACGTCCTGACTTTC	CASSQGHSSGANVLTF